The 14 T cell receptor beta chains presented below share a single source sample, sequenced in a study of blood T cell repertoires in COVID-19. Clones were sequenced by immunoSEQ multiplex PCR, and TCRdb holds only the in-frame ones, with some missing. Found here are fewer than 450,000 clones, about 90% of them singletons; the top ten hold more than 0.9%. The sample was PBMCs or T cells enriched from blood (not recorded which). These receptors originate from a woman under 40 who had recovered from COVID-19.

The chain uses TRBV5-4 and TRBJ2-5, with 7 positions matching TRBD1. Trimming took 0 bases from V and 2 from J; bases not matched to a gene: 13. CDR3 length: 18 amino acids. Germline V lookup: CDR1 SGHNT, CDR2 YYREEE (reference sequence). The DNA for the CDR3 is TGTGCCAGCAGCTTGGGGGAAGCACCGGGACAGTTACAAGAGACCCAGTACTTC. Amino acid sequence: CASSLGEAPGQLQETQYF.

As to this clone: It may be a read error: a sequence one base away is much more abundant. This specimen includes other DNA sequences encoding the same CDR3. In DNA, the CDR3 is TGTGCCAGCAGCTTCGGGACAGGCGTGAGCAATCAGCCCCAGCATTTT. Protein: CASSFGTGVSNQPQHF. The V and J genes are TRBV7-8 and TRBJ1-5, with 8 bases fitting TRBD1. CDR3 size: 16 residues. V lost 3 bases to trimming and J lost 1 base; unmatched junction nucleotides: 5. The germline gives CDR1 SGHVS, CDR2 FQNEAQ.

This clone is a singleton in its sample. The gene calls are TRBV29-1 and TRBJ1-3, with D possibly TRBD1 on 5 matching bases. The CDR3 spans 13 residues. Germline V gene sequence: CDR1 SQVTM, CDR2 ANQGSEA. Trimming shortened V by 5 bases and J by 4 bases, and 12 bases separated the two germline ends. The CDR3 region is CSVTDSPGNTIYF. The CDR3 nucleotides are TGCAGCGTTACCGACAGCCCCGGAAACACCATATATTTT.

V is TRBV12-3 or TRBV12-4 and J is TRBJ1-1; 9 positions match TRBD1. V gave up 5 bases and J gave up 6 bases; unmatched junction bases: 4. The CDR3 loop spans 13 amino acids. The CDR3 protein is CASSQGQGSEAFF. DNA of the CDR3: TGTGCCAGCAGTCAAGGACAGGGGTCTGAAGCTTTCTTT.

The chain is built from TRBV18 and TRBJ1-2; a possible D gene is TRBD1 (6 bases). Germline loops: CDR1 KGHSH, CDR2 LQKENI. V was trimmed by 1 base and J by 4 bases, leaving 16 bases between them. The CDR3 is 16 residues long. The CDR3 coding sequence is TGTGCCAGCTCACCACAGCGGGGGGGCGGAATCTATGGCTACACCTTC. This translates into CASSPQRGGGIYGYTF. Drawing the rest from reference TRBV18 and TRBJ1-2, the complete variable domain is NAGVMQNPRHLVRRRGQEARLRCSPMKGHSHVYWYRQLPEEGLKFMVYLQKENIIDESGMPKERFSAEFPKEGPSILRIQQVVRGDSAAYFCASSPQRGGGIYGYTFGSGTRLTVV.

This clone was observed a few times. This chain connects TRBV13 to TRBJ2-3; TRBD2 aligns across 8 bases. Germline CDR1 is PRHDT and CDR2 is FYEKMQ (reference sequence). The CDR3 contains 16 residues. Trimming took 5 bases from V and 0 from J; bases not matched to a gene: 7. CDR3 protein: CASSPGTRGSTDTQYF. The CDR3 bases are TGTGCCAGCAGCCCCGGGACTAGAGGCAGCACAGATACGCAGTATTTT.

The chain is built from TRBV18 and TRBJ1-3, with D maybe TRBD1 (6 bases). Trimming pared 3 bases from V and 14 bases from J, leaving 11 bases between. The CDR3 has 11 amino acids. The germline V gene has CDR1 KGHSH and CDR2 LQKENI. CDR3 region: CASSPGDILYF. The CDR3 region has the DNA TGTGCCAGCTCACCGGGGGACATTCTATATTTT.

The gene calls are TRBV9 and TRBJ1-2; TRBD1 is a possible D gene (6 bases). The CDR3 has 17 amino acids. V dropped 0 bases and J dropped 2 bases, with 17 bases sitting between them. In germline, CDR1 is SGDLS, CDR2 YYNGEE. CDR3 region: CASSVALGQPENYGYTF. Here the CDR3 DNA reads TGTGCCAGCAGCGTAGCCTTGGGACAACCGGAGAACTATGGCTACACCTTC.

The chain employs TRBV28 and TRBJ1-1, with 10 bases fitting TRBD1. The germline gives CDR1 MDHEN, CDR2 SYDVKM. The J segment lost 5 bases and the V segment lost 5 bases, leaving 8 bases of the junction unmatched. There are 15 residues in the CDR3. The DNA of the CDR3 is TGTGCCAGCAGTCCCTCTGGACAGGGGGGGACTGAAGCTTTCTTT. Translating it yields CASSPSGQGGTEAFF. The variable domain in full, with the rest retrieved from reference TRBV28 and TRBJ1-1, is DVKVTQSSRYLVKRTGEKVFLECVQDMDHENMFWYRQDPGLGLRLIYFSYDVKMKEKGDIPEGYSVSREKKERFSLILESASTNQTSMYLCASSPSGQGGTEAFFGQGTRLTVV.

The V gene is TRBV19, the J gene TRBJ2-5, with TRBD1 matching over 7 bases. The CDR3 has 13 residues. Unmatched junction bases numbered 4, after V lost 5 bases and J lost 4 bases. CDR1 and CDR2 from the germline V gene are LNHDA and SQIVND (reference sequence). The CDR3 DNA is TGTGCCAGTAGTGTAAACAGGGGAGAGACCCAGTACTTC. Protein: CASSVNRGETQYF.

The chain carries TRBV5-6 and TRBJ2-7, with TRBD1 identical over 10 bases. This CDR3 is 15 amino acids long. CDR1 is SGHDT, CDR2 YYEEEE, per germline. J lost 5 bases, V lost 3 bases, and 8 bases had no gene match. CDR3: CASSSRDRGRNEQYF. CDR3 sequence (DNA): TGTGCCAGCAGCTCCCGGGACAGGGGTAGGAACGAGCAGTACTTC.

The genes are TRBV27 and TRBJ1-4, with TRBD1 as a possible D gene (6 bases). The CDR3 covers 15 residues. CDR1 and CDR2 from the germline V gene are MNHEY and SMNVEV (reference sequence). V dropped 10 bases and J dropped 3 bases, with 18 bases sitting between them. CDR3 residues: CATRTAQLANEKLFF. The CDR3 region has the DNA TGTGCCACCCGGACAGCCCAGCTGGCTAATGAAAAACTGTTTTTT.

J is TRBJ2-5 and V is TRBV5-1, with D perhaps TRBD1 (6 bases). Germline V gene sequence: CDR1 SGHRS, CDR2 YFSETQ. The CDR3 is 15 amino acids. The V end was cut by 1 base, the J end by 2 bases, with 12 bases between. CDR3 nucleotides: TGCGCCAGCAGCTTGTTGCAGGGACATCAAGAGACCCAGTACTTC. It specifies CASSLLQGHQETQYF. Supplemented by reference TRBV5-1 and TRBJ2-5, the full variable domain reads KAGVTQTPRYLIKTRGQQVTLSCSPISGHRSVSWYQQTPGQGLQFLFEYFSETQRNKGNFPGRFSGRQFSNSRSEMNVSTLELGDSALYLCASSLLQGHQETQYFGPGTRLLVL.

The V gene is TRBV29-1, the J gene TRBJ2-3; TRBD2 is a possible D gene (6 bases). CDR1 is SQVTM and CDR2 is ANQGSEA in the germline V gene. Deletions cut 2 bases from V and 6 bases from J, with 18 bases between. The CDR3 runs 15 residues. This CDR3 is CSVEIGGLQVDTQYF. CDR3 nucleotide sequence: TGCAGCGTTGAAATCGGAGGGCTTCAGGTCGATACGCAGTATTTT.